Shown below are 26 T cell receptor beta chains from a single sample sequenced in a study of cytomegalovirus exposure and HLA in healthy donors listed by TCRdb under 2017. The library relied on the immunoSEQ multiplex PCR assay. For the multiplex PCR, a mixture combining 60 forward primers for TCR Vbeta segments and 13 reverse primers for TCR Jbeta segments was used. Drawn from immuneACCESS, this table holds only the in-frame rearrangements with V and J called that TCRdb kept. Clones are partly lost; checked studies trace under half to an unresolved V gene and leave the rest unexplained. Counted in this sample were around 150,000 clones; 70% to 80% of them appeared once. The biggest ten clones account for roughly 1.3% of the sample. Sequencing input: PBMCs. The receptors were gathered from a woman aged 45-60 years in good health and CMV-seronegative.

The chain joins TRBV4-2 to TRBJ2-5; 8 bases line up with TRBD2. Trimming took 0 bases from V and 5 from J; bases not matched to a gene: 8. The CDR3 is made up of 16 amino acids. CDR1 is LGHNA and CDR2 is YNFKEQ in the germline V gene. The CDR3 region is CASSQDPSGSAETQYF. As DNA, the CDR3 is TGTGCCAGCAGCCAAGATCCTAGCGGGTCGGCGGAGACCCAGTACTTC.

The rearrangement joins TRBV7-6 to TRBJ2-6; D is ambiguous. Germline CDR1 is SGHVS and CDR2 is FNYEAQ. CDR3 size: 16 residues. V was clipped by 2 bases and J by 2 bases, with 10 bases between them. The CDR3 DNA reads as TGTGCCAGCAGCTTACTTACAATACCTGGGGCCAACGTCCTGACTTTC. Its translation is CASSLLTIPGANVLTF.

The chain recombines TRBV18 with TRBJ1-1, with unresolved D. CDR1 is KGHSH and CDR2 is LQKENI in the germline V gene. The V and J ends lost 5 bases and 0 bases respectively, with 16 bases between them. This CDR3 contains 16 residues. The CDR3 spells CASSVLGGQMNTEAFF. The CDR3, as DNA: TGTGCCAGCTCAGTGCTAGGAGGGCAAATGAACACTGAAGCTTTCTTT.

V gene TRBV7-2 combines with J gene TRBJ2-4; possible D gene TRBD1, 5 bases. Trimming took off 2 bases at V and 8 bases at J, with 10 bases between the two ends. Germline V gives CDR1 SGHTA, CDR2 FQGNSA. This CDR3 has 13 amino acids. CDR3 in amino acids: CASSLQGVHIQYF. The DNA for the CDR3 is TGTGCCAGCAGCTTACAGGGCGTTCACATTCAGTACTTC.

The chain has TRBV28 and TRBJ1-5, with 9 bases matching TRBD1. This CDR3 has 14 residues. Germline CDR1 and CDR2: MDHEN and SYDVKM. After removal of 6 bases from V and 4 bases from J, the junction contained 4 bases not matched to a gene. The CDR3 protein is CASSPGTGNQPQHF. Written as DNA, the CDR3 is TGTGCCAGCAGCCCCGGGACAGGGAATCAGCCCCAGCATTTT. Using reference TRBV28 and TRBJ1-5 for the parts outside the CDR3, the full variable domain is DVKVTQSSRYLVKRTGEKVFLECVQDMDHENMFWYRQDPGLGLRLIYFSYDVKMKEKGDIPEGYSVSREKKERFSLILESASTNQTSMYLCASSPGTGNQPQHFGDGTRLSIL.

The V gene is TRBV25-1, the J gene TRBJ1-3; D is undetermined. The CDR3 totals 15 residues. Trimming removed 4 bases at V and 2 bases at J, with 12 bases between. Per the germline V gene, CDR1 is MGHDK and CDR2 is SYGVNS. The chain's CDR3 is CASSVPGTAGNTIYF. The CDR3 DNA reads TGTGCCAGCAGTGTTCCGGGAACAGCTGGAAACACCATATATTTT.

The chain couples TRBV6-1 to TRBJ1-5, with D perhaps matching TRBD1 (5 bases). The V gene lost 2 bases and the J gene lost 7 bases, with 12 bases spanning the gap. This CDR3 is built from 14 residues. In germline, CDR1 is MNHNS, CDR2 SASEGT. As DNA, the CDR3 is TGTGCCAGCAGTGAATTGCCAGGGATCCAGCCCCAGCATTTT. This encodes CASSELPGIQPQHF.

The chain uses TRBV11-3 and TRBJ2-1; 10 nucleotides line up with TRBD2. The germline V gene encodes CDR1 SGHNT and CDR2 YENEEA. Losses at the gene ends were 2 bases for V and 3 bases for J; bases not matched to a gene: 1. The CDR3 totals 15 residues. The CDR3 DNA is TGTGCCAGCAGCTTAACTAGCGGGGTCTACAATGAGCAGTTCTTC. Its protein product is CASSLTSGVYNEQFF.

The chain carries TRBV28 and TRBJ2-3, with 7 bases matching TRBD1. Trimming took 6 bases from V and 4 from J; bases not matched to a gene: 13. CDR3 length equals 16 residues. Germline assignment: CDR1 MDHEN and CDR2 SYDVKM. The CDR3: CASSKHRGGWADTQYF. The CDR3 region has the DNA TGTGCCAGCAGCAAACACAGGGGCGGTTGGGCAGATACGCAGTATTTT. The entire variable domain, with the rest obtained from reference TRBV28 and TRBJ2-3, is as follows: DVKVTQSSRYLVKRTGEKVFLECVQDMDHENMFWYRQDPGLGLRLIYFSYDVKMKEKGDIPEGYSVSREKKERFSLILESASTNQTSMYLCASSKHRGGWADTQYFGPGTRLTVL.

This clone was observed a single time. V is TRBV11-3 and J is TRBJ2-7, with D perhaps TRBD2 (5 bases). The CDR3 runs to 14 residues. Trimming removed 5 bases from V and 7 bases from J, with 18 bases in between. Germline V gene lookup returns CDR1 SGHNT and CDR2 YENEEA. CDR3 amino acids: CASSGPGQWREQYF. DNA of the CDR3: TGTGCCAGCAGCGGCCCGGGCCAATGGAGGGAGCAGTACTTC.

This clone has more than one count but fewer than ten. This rearrangement joins TRBV7-2 to TRBJ2-7; 14 bases match TRBD2. The CDR3 runs to 18 residues. Trimming took 3 bases from V and 4 from J; bases not matched to a gene: 11. Germline lookup yields CDR1 SGHTA and CDR2 FQGNSA. The CDR3 DNA reads as TGTGCCAGCAGCTTGGGGACTAGCGGGAGAAGGATGGGGTACGAGCAGTACTTC. Amino acids: CASSLGTSGRRMGYEQYF. Filled out from reference TRBV7-2 and TRBJ2-7, the complete variable domain reads GAGVSQSPSNKVTEKGKDVELRCDPISGHTALYWYRQSLGQGLEFLIYFQGNSAPDKSGLPSDRFSAERTGGSVSTLTIQRTQQEDSAVYLCASSLGTSGRRMGYEQYFGPGTRLTVT.

The genes are TRBV5-5 and TRBJ1-3; 10 bases line up with TRBD1. The germline V gene encodes CDR1 SGHKS and CDR2 YYEKEE (reference sequence). The CDR3 has 17 amino acids. V trimming: 1 base; J trimming: 6 bases; junction bases outside the gene matches: 10. The CDR3 here is CASSLTTGTGDLNTIYF. The CDR3 bases are TGTGCCAGCAGCTTGACCACCGGGACAGGGGATCTAAACACCATATATTTT. The full variable domain, rest sourced from reference TRBV5-5 and TRBJ1-3, is DAGVTQSPTHLIKTRGQQVTLRCSPISGHKSVSWYQQVLGQGPQFIFQYYEKEERGRGNFPDRFSARQFPNYSSELNVNALLLGDSALYLCASSLTTGTGDLNTIYFGEGSWLTVV.

The V call is TRBV28, the J call TRBJ2-1, with 8 bases identical to TRBD1. CDR1 is MDHEN, CDR2 SYDVKM, per germline. V dropped 8 bases and J dropped 1; count of bases not matched to a gene: 4. CDR3 size: 14 residues. The CDR3 sequence: CASGNRGSYNEQFF. CDR3 sequence (DNA): TGTGCCAGCGGAAACAGGGGGTCCTACAATGAGCAGTTCTTC.

This clone was observed a single time. This chain links TRBV28 with TRBJ2-5, with 10 bases fitting TRBD2. This CDR3 region has 16 residues. CDR1 is MDHEN and CDR2 is SYDVKM in the germline V gene. V lost 7 bases and J lost 6; bases outside the gene matches: 14. Here the CDR3 reads CASTSGGAQELQTQYF. The CDR3, as DNA: TGTGCCAGCACAAGCGGGGGGGCCCAAGAGCTGCAGACCCAGTACTTC.

The V gene is TRBV4-1, the J gene TRBJ2-2; weak D call: TRBD2 (6 bases). The CDR3 length is 15 residues. V lost 0 bases, J lost 6 bases, and 11 bases lay in between. CDR1 is MGHRA and CDR2 is YSYEKL in the germline V gene. The CDR3 DNA reads as TGCGCCAGCAGCCAAGAGACTAGAGTGGCCGGGGAGCTGTTTTTT. Its protein is CASSQETRVAGELFF.

The chain uses TRBV9 and TRBJ1-5; a possible D gene is TRBD1 (6 bases). The CDR3 runs 16 residues. V was cut by 4 bases and J by 5 bases, with 19 bases left in between. Germline CDR1 SGDLS, CDR2 YYNGEE. CDR3: CASSPGYGTQDQPQHF. In DNA form, the CDR3 reads TGTGCCAGCAGCCCCGGATACGGGACACAGGATCAGCCCCAGCATTTT.

This clone has more than one count but fewer than ten. The chain combines TRBV28 with TRBJ2-5; D not certain. The assigned J gene may be wrong: the sequence end matches TRBJ2-7 better. Looked up from germline, CDR1 is MDHEN and CDR2 is SYDVKM. The CDR3 runs 12 residues. In DNA, the CDR3 is TGTGCCAGCAGTTTAAGGAGCTACGAGCAGTACTTC. It yields the protein CASSLRSYEQYF.

The genes are TRBV7-8 and TRBJ1-4; a possible D gene is TRBD1 (5 bases). The CDR3 is 15 amino acids. V lost 5 bases to trimming and J lost 1 base, with 11 bases between them. CDR1 and CDR2 from the germline V gene are SGHVS and FQNEAQ. CDR3 residues: CASSPRQRTNEKLFF. DNA of the CDR3: TGTGCCAGCAGCCCAAGACAGAGAACTAATGAAAAACTGTTTTTT.

The chain joins TRBV27 to TRBJ2-1; 12 bases fit TRBD2. The junction had 5 bases not matched to a gene; V was cut back by 7 bases and J by 1 base. Germline CDR1 is MNHEY and CDR2 is SMNVEV (reference sequence). The CDR3 is 16 residues long. DNA for the CDR3: TGTGCCAGCACTCGACTAGCGGGAGTGTCCTACAATGAGCAGTTCTTC. It encodes CASTRLAGVSYNEQFF.

The chain links TRBV7-9 to TRBJ2-1; 12 nucleotides match TRBD1. V shed 5 bases and J 5 bases; nucleotides not matched to a gene: 7. This CDR3 region has 16 residues. The germline gives CDR1 SEHNR, CDR2 FQNEAQ (reference sequence). The CDR3: CASSKPGQGAHNEQFF. The CDR3 DNA reads as TGTGCCAGCAGCAAACCGGGACAGGGGGCCCACAATGAGCAGTTCTTC.

This chain joins TRBV7-2 and TRBJ2-5; D gene unclear. Near its end, the DNA agrees better with TRBJ2-7, so the J call may be wrong. CDR1 SGHTA and CDR2 FQGNSA come from the germline V gene. This CDR3 is built from 12 residues. The CDR3, as DNA: TGTGCCAGCAGCCACAGTTCCTACGAGCAGTACTTC. This encodes CASSHSSYEQYF.

V and J are TRBV7-9 and TRBJ2-1; 7 positions agree with TRBD1. V trimming: 6 bases; J trimming: 10 bases; junction bases outside the gene matches: 12. Germline V gene data show CDR1 as SEHNR and CDR2 as FQNEAQ (reference sequence). The CDR3 extends over 14 amino acids. This CDR3 reads CASSPSTGIGEQFF. CDR3 nucleotide sequence: TGTGCCAGCAGTCCATCGACAGGGATTGGGGAGCAGTTCTTC.

This clone was detected once. The rearrangement links TRBV5-5 to TRBJ2-1, with 7 positions matching TRBD2. The CDR3 loop spans 15 amino acids. V lost 3 bases and J lost 7; bases outside the gene matches: 10. CDR1 is SGHKS, CDR2 YYEKEE, per germline (reference sequence). The CDR3: CASSSPGTIRNEQFF. As DNA, the CDR3 is TGTGCCAGCAGCTCTCCGGGGACTATTAGAAATGAGCAGTTCTTC. The entire variable domain, with the rest obtained from reference TRBV5-5 and TRBJ2-1, is as follows: DAGVTQSPTHLIKTRGQQVTLRCSPISGHKSVSWYQQVLGQGPQFIFQYYEKEERGRGNFPDRFSARQFPNYSSELNVNALLLGDSALYLCASSSPGTIRNEQFFGPGTRLTVL.

The V call is TRBV9, the J call TRBJ2-7; possibly TRBD2 for D (5 bases). From germline, CDR1 is SGDLS and CDR2 YYNGEE. V lost 4 bases to trimming and J lost 7 bases, with 21 bases between them. The CDR3 has 15 residues. This chain's CDR3 is CASSHFEGSMDEQYF. Here the CDR3 DNA reads TGTGCCAGCAGCCATTTTGAAGGGAGCATGGATGAGCAGTACTTC.

Here the CDR3 reads CASSLGTGSSGNTIYF. The CDR3 coding sequence is TGTGCCAGCAGCTTGGGGACAGGGAGCTCTGGAAACACCATATATTTT. The chain couples TRBV5-6 to TRBJ1-3; TRBD1 agrees at 8 bases. The germline CDR1 and CDR2 sequences are SGHDT and YYEEEE. This CDR3 is built from 16 residues. J was trimmed by 0 bases and V by 0 bases; bases with no gene match: 2.

The gene calls are TRBV5-1 and TRBJ1-1; 8 bases line up with TRBD1. This CDR3 contains 15 residues. The J segment lost 5 bases and the V segment lost 1 base, leaving 7 bases of the junction unmatched. Germline V gives CDR1 SGHRS, CDR2 YFSETQ. The CDR3 DNA reads TGCGCCAGCAGCTTGACAGGGGGGTCAAGAACTGAAGCTTTCTTT. Translation gives CASSLTGGSRTEAFF.